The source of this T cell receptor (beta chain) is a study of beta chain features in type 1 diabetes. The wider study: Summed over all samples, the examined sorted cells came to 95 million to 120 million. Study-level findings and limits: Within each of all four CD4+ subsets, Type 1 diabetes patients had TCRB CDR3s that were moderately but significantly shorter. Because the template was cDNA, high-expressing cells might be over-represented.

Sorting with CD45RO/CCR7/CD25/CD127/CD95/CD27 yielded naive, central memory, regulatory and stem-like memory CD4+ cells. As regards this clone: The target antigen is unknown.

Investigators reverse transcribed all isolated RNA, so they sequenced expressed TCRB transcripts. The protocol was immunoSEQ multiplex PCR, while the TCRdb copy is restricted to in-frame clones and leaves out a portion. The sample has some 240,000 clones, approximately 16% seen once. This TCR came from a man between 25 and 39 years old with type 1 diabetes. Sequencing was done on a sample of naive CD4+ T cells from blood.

CDR3 nucleotide sequence: TGTGCCAGCAGCTTCCGGTCAGCAGACGGGGAGCTGTTTTTT. Its translation: CASSFRSADGELFF. The chain links TRBV9 to TRBJ2-2, with no clear D. The CDR3 is 14 residues long. In germline, CDR1 is SGDLS, CDR2 YYNGEE. Trimming removed 4 bases at V and 7 bases at J, with 14 bases between.